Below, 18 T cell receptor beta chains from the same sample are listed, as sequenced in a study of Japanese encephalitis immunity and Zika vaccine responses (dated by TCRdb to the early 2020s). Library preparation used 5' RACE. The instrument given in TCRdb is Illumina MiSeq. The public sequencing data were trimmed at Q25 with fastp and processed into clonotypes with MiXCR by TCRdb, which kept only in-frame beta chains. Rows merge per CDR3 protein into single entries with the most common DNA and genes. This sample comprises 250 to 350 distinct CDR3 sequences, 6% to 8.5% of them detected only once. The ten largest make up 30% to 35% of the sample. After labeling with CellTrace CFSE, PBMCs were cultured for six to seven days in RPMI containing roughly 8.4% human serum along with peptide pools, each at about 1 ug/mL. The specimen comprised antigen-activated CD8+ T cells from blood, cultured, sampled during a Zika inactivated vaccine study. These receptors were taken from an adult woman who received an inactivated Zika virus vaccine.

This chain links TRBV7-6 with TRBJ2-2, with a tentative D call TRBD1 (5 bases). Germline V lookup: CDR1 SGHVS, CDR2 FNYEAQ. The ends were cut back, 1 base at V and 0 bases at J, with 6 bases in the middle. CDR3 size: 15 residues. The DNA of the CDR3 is TGTGCCAGCAGCTTAGGACAGCCGAACACCGGGGAGCTGTTTTTT. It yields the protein CASSLGQPNTGELFF.

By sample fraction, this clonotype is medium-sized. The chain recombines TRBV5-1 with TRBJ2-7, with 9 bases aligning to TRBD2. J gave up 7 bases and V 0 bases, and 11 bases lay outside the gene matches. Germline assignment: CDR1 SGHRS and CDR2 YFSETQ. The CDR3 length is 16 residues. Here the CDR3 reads CASSLVAGAAGGEQYF. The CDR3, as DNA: TGCGCCAGCAGCTTGGTAGCGGGGGCGGCCGGGGGAGAGCAGTACTTC.

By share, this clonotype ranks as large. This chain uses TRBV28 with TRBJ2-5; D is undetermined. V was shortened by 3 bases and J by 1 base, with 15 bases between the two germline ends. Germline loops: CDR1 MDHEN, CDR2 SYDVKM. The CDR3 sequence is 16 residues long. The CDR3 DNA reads TGTGCCAGCAGTTTCCTCGACGGGTTCCTCCAAGAGACCCAGTACTTC. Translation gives CASSFLDGFLQETQYF.

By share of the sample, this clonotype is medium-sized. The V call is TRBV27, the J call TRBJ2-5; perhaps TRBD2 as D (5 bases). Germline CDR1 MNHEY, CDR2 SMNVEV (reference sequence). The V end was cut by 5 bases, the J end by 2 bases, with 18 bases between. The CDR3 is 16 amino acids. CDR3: CASSPFGGLAQETQYF. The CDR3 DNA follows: TGTGCCAGCAGTCCATTTGGAGGTCTGGCGCAAGAGACCCAGTACTTC.

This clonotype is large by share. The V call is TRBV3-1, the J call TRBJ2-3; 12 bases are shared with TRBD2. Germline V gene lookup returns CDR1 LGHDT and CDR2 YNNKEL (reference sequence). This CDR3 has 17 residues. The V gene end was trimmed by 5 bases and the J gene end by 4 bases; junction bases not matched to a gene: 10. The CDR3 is CASSTFLAGGPADTQYF. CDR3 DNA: TGTGCCAGCAGCACCTTTCTAGCGGGAGGGCCGGCAGATACGCAGTATTTT.

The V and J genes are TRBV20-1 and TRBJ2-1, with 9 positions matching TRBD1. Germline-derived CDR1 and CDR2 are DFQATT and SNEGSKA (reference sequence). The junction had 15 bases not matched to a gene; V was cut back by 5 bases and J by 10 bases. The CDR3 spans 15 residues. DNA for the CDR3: TGCAGTGCTTCCGACCGGGACAGGGTCCCGGCGGAGCAGTTCTTC. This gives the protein CSASDRDRVPAEQFF.

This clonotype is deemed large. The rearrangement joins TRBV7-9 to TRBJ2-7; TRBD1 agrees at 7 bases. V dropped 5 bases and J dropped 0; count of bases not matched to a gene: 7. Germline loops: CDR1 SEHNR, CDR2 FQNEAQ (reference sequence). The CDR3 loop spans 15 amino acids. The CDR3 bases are TGTGCCAGCAGCGCCGCGACAGGGACCTCCTACGAGCAGTACTTC. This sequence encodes CASSAATGTSYEQYF.

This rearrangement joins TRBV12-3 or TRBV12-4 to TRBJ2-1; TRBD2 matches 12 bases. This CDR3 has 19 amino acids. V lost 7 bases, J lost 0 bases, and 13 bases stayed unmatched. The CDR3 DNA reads TGTGCCAGCACCGATGCCGGGACTAGCGGGTTTAGCTCCTACAATGAGCAGTTCTTC. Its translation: CASTDAGTSGFSSYNEQFF.

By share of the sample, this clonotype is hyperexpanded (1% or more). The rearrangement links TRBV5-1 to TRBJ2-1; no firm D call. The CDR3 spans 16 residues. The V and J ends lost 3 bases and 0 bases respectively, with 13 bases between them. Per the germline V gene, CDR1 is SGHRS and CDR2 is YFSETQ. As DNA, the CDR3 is TGCGCCAGCAGCTCGCTGGCCATCAACTCCTACAATGAGCAGTTCTTC. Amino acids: CASSSLAINSYNEQFF.

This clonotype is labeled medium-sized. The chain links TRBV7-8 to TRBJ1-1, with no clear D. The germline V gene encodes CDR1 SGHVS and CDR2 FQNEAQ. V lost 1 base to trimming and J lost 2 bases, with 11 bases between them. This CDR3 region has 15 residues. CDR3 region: CASSLGRYSNTEAFF. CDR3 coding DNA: TGTGCCAGCAGCTTAGGTCGGTATTCCAACACTGAAGCTTTCTTT.

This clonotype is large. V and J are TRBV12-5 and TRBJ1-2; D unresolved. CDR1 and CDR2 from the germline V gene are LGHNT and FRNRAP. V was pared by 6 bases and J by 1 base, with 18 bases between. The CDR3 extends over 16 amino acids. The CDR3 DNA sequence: TGTGCTAGTGGCCTGCTTCCGGCCGCCCATAACTATGGCTACACCTTC. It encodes CASGLLPAAHNYGYTF.

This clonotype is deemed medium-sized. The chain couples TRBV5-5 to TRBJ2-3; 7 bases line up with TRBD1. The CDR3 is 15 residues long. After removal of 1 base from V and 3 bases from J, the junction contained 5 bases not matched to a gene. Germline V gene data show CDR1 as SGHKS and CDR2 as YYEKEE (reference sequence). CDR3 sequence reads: CASSLLPRGTDTQYF. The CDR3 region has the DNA TGTGCCAGCAGCTTGCTACCCAGGGGGACAGATACGCAGTATTTT.

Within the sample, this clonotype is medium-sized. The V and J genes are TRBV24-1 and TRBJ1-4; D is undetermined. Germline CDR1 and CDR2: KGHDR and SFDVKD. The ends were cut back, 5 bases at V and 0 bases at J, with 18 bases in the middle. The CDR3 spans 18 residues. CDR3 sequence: CATSVSGLSSSTNEKLFF. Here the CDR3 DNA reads TGTGCCACCAGTGTTTCCGGTTTAAGCAGCTCAACTAATGAAAAACTGTTTTTT.

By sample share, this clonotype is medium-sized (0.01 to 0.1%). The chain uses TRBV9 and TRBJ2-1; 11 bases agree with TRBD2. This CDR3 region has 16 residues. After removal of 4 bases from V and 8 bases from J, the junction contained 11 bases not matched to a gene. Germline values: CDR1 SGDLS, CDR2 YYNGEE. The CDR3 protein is CASSHHSGRAGDEQFF. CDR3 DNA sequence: TGTGCCAGCAGCCACCATAGCGGGAGGGCCGGAGATGAGCAGTTCTTC.

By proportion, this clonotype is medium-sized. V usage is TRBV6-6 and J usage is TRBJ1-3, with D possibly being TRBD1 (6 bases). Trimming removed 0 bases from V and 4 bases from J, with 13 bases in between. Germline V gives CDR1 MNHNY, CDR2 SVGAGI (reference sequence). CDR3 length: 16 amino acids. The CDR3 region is CASSYSTGGTGNTIYF. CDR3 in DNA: TGTGCCAGCAGTTACTCAACGGGGGGCACAGGAAACACCATATATTTT.

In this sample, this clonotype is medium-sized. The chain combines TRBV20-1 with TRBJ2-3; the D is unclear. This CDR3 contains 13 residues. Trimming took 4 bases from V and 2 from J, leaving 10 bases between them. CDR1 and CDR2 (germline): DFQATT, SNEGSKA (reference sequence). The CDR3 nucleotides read TGCAGTGCTACGGAAATTACCACAGATACGCAGTATTTT. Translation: CSATEITTDTQYF.

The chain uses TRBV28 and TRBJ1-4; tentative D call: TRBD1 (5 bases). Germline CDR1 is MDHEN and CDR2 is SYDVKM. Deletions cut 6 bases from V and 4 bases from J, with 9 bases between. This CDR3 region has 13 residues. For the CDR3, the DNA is TGTGCCAGCAGGGGACGGATTAATGAAAAACTGTTTTTT. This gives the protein CASRGRINEKLFF. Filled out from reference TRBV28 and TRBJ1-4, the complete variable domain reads DVKVTQSSRYLVKRTGEKVFLECVQDMDHENMFWYRQDPGLGLRLIYFSYDVKMKEKGDIPEGYSVSREKKERFSLILESASTNQTSMYLCASRGRINEKLFFGSGTQLSVL.

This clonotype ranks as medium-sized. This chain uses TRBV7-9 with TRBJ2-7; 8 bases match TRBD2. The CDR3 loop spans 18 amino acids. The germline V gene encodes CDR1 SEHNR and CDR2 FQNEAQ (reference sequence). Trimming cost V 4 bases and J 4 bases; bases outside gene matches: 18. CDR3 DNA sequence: TGTGCCAGCAGCTCGGTCCCCGGGAGGGCTTCTGTAGTATACGAGCAGTACTTC. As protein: CASSSVPGRASVVYEQYF.